The rows below give T cell receptor beta chains drawn from one sample of a study of shared clonotypes between healthy human individuals. Sequencing was performed with immunoSEQ multiplex PCR; in TCRdb, only in-frame clones are kept and a portion is missing. The sample has around 510,000 clones; approximately 95% are singletons. Sequenced: naive CD4+ T cells sorted from blood. These receptors came from a woman under 40 in good health. Each CDR3 is given with its conserved first and last residue. For some rows the clone size is stated as once, few or many, or as a class when expanded; others skip it.

TRBV7-2	TRBJ2-3	-	CASSLNGGATDTQYF
TRBV5-8	TRBJ2-1	-	CASSLILAHEQFF
TRBV28	TRBJ2-7	-	CASSPTQGFSYEQYF
TRBV30	TRBJ1-5	few	CAWSPQNNQPQHF
TRBV28	TRBJ2-2	-	CASSSAQQPGELFF
TRBV28	TRBJ2-7	-	CASSLGLARSRQYF
TRBV28	TRBJ1-5	-	CASSRHEQGNQPQHF
TRBV28	TRBJ2-4	-	CASKEDSAKNIQYF
TRBV2	TRBJ2-1	-	CASSDTGAVEQFF
TRBV27	TRBJ2-1	-	CASAKGGIGPPYSNEQFF
TRBV9	TRBJ1-1	few	CASSVDGLEAFF
TRBV7-3	TRBJ1-1	-	CASSLEGANTEAFF
TRBV18	TRBJ1-5	-	CASSPQGQVQKPQHF
TRBV18	TRBJ2-1	-	CATLEAGEGNEQFF
TRBV7-3	TRBJ2-1	-	CASRAGTSAYNEQFF
TRBV2	TRBJ1-1	once	CASSEGTVYTEAFF
TRBV28	TRBJ2-6	-	CASSLSAGVSGANVLTF
TRBV15	TRBJ1-1	-	CATSIQQGADTEAFF
TRBV27	TRBJ2-7	-	CASSLPSRRIFF
TRBV10-3	TRBJ1-2	-	CAISREANYGYTF
TRBV19	TRBJ2-5	-	CASAYGHGETQYF
TRBV19	TRBJ2-7	-	CASATGTGYEQYF
TRBV28	TRBJ1-1	-	CASSLVGRNTEAFF
TRBV2	TRBJ1-3	few	CASRRLVSGNTIYF
TRBV7-3	TRBJ2-3	-	CASSPRSGARGTDTQYF
TRBV5-1	TRBJ2-1	-	CASSLQGSYNEQFF
TRBV7-9	TRBJ2-3	-	CASNSKANSGTADTQYF
TRBV11-2	TRBJ2-5	-	CASRGRQGETQYF
TRBV29-1	TRBJ1-2	-	CSATTGGRSYGYTF
TRBV7-2	TRBJ1-2	-	CASSPGWGDYGYTF
TRBV5-8	TRBJ2-2	-	CASSLKGDSANTGELFF
TRBV6-1	TRBJ2-7	-	CASNPTGFSSYEQYF
TRBV28	TRBJ2-7	-	CASSPTGTGPYEQYF
TRBV27	TRBJ1-3	-	CASSLDRQSSGNTIYF
TRBV6-5	TRBJ2-7	-	CASSIMGQGGHEQYF
TRBV28	TRBJ1-5	-	CASTPQVRYQPQHF
TRBV10-3	TRBJ1-3	-	CAISSDPNSGNTIYF
TRBV5-1	TRBJ2-7	-	CASSLAGARDEQYF
TRBV28	TRBJ1-2	-	CASSAYRVNYGYTF
TRBV10-3	TRBJ2-2	-	CAISVASGSGELFF
TRBV28	TRBJ2-7	-	CASSLHGLAGGPEQYF
TRBV5-5	TRBJ1-4	-	CASSTVGEEKLFF
TRBV28	TRBJ2-5	-	CASSFPGRLVGQYF
TRBV27	-	-	CASSLWATSTYEQYF
TRBV29-1	TRBJ1-1	-	CSVETVMNTEAFF
TRBV5-1	TRBJ2-3	-	CASSLPGNTDTQYF
TRBV5-1	TRBJ1-5	-	CASSLEAGASNQPQHF
TRBV14	TRBJ2-2	-	CASSPMSQGVYTGELFF
TRBV7-9	TRBJ2-1	-	CASSTGGYNEQFF
TRBV19	TRBJ1-1	-	CASSIPGLNTEAFF
TRBV7-9	TRBJ2-7	-	CASSLTSGRSQQYF
TRBV2	TRBJ1-2	-	CASSPNPNGGYTF
TRBV11-2	TRBJ2-5	-	CASSAPSGMRETQYF
TRBV18	TRBJ2-3	once	CASSPPTDTQYF
TRBV28	TRBJ1-3	-	CASSPPGQGRGNTIYF
TRBV19	-	-	CATFSGRPSYEQYF
TRBV6-6	TRBJ1-1	-	CASSLHGRDTEAFF
TRBV11-3	TRBJ2-2	-	CASSRGVGVGTGELFF
TRBV28	TRBJ2-6	once	CASSPGTGDPGANVLTF